Each of the 8 T cell receptor beta chains below was sequenced from the same sample in a study of blood T cell repertoires in COVID-19. Only in-frame clones appear in the TCRdb table, and some are missing; sequencing was by immunoSEQ multiplex PCR. Among some 150,000 clones, roughly 87% were seen once, and the ten largest hold about 3.9%. The sample consisted of peripheral blood. The receptors derive from a woman in her sixties or seventies who had recovered from COVID-19.

For the CDR3, the DNA is TGTGCCAGCTCACCGTGGACAGGGGGAGGCTACGAGCAGTACTTC. Its translation is CASSPWTGGGYEQYF. This chain links TRBV18 with TRBJ2-7; 10 nucleotides line up with TRBD1. V shed 3 bases, J shed 3 bases, and the junction held 5 bases outside the gene matches. CDR3 length: 15 residues. CDR1 is KGHSH and CDR2 is LQKENI in the germline V gene.

The CDR3 DNA reads as TGCGCCAGCAGCCAAGACTCCAGCGGGGGGCACAATGAGCAGTTCTTC. This sequence encodes CASSQDSSGGHNEQFF. V is TRBV4-1 and J is TRBJ2-1, with 9 bases that match TRBD2. The CDR3 contains 16 residues. The V gene end was trimmed by 0 bases and the J gene end by 5 bases; junction bases not matched to a gene: 5. The V gene's germline CDR1 is MGHRA and CDR2 YSYEKL.

Remarks on this clone: At one boundary the junction diverges from the germline segment, which might be a read error. Other DNA variants within this sample encode the same CDR3. The chain employs TRBV19 and TRBJ2-2; 7 bases fit TRBD2. This CDR3 is built from 16 residues. Germline assignment: CDR1 LNHDA and CDR2 SQIVND (reference sequence). The CDR3 here is CASSPGAGRRTGELFF. DNA for the CDR3: TGTGCCAGTAGCCCAGGAGCGGGGCGCCGGACCGGAGAGCTGTTTTTT.

The chain employs TRBV28 and TRBJ1-1; D gene uncertain. This CDR3 spans 12 amino acids. Germline V lookup: CDR1 MDHEN, CDR2 SYDVKM. Trimming cost V 11 bases and J 0 bases, with 10 bases left between them. The DNA of the CDR3 is TGTGCCGCGGGCCAGTTGAACACTGAAGCTTTCTTT. It is translated as CAAGQLNTEAFF.

V is TRBV19 and J is TRBJ1-3, with a possible D match to TRBD1 (6 bases). The germline CDR1 and CDR2 sequences are LNHDA and SQIVND (reference sequence). The length of the CDR3 is 14 residues. Trimming left V 8 bases short and J 5 bases short, with 16 bases between. The CDR3 DNA follows: TGTGCCAGTCGCCCAGGACAGTCTCGAAACACCATATATTTT. Translation gives CASRPGQSRNTIYF. The full variable domain, rest sourced from reference TRBV19 and TRBJ1-3, is DGGITQSPKYLFRKEGQNVTLSCEQNLNHDAMYWYRQDPGQGLRLIYYSQIVNDFQKGDIAEGYSVSREKKESFPLTVTSAQKNPTAFYLCASRPGQSRNTIYFGEGSWLTVV.

The chain joins TRBV29-1 to TRBJ1-3; the D is unclear. Per germline, CDR1 SQVTM and CDR2 ANQGSEA. There are 15 residues in the CDR3. V was cut by 6 bases and J by 1 base, with 16 bases left in between. The CDR3 protein is CSVLGGETSGNTIYF. The CDR3 DNA is TGCAGCGTGTTAGGTGGGGAGACTTCTGGAAACACCATATATTTT. The whole variable domain, remainder taken from reference TRBV29-1 and TRBJ1-3, is SAVISQKPSRDICQRGTSLTIQCQVDSQVTMMFWYRQQPGQSLTLIATANQGSEATYESGFVIDKFPISRPNLTFSTLTVSNMSPEDSSIYLCSVLGGETSGNTIYFGEGSWLTVV.

This clone has a single count. This sequence joins TRBV28 and TRBJ1-4; 10 bases map to TRBD1. J lost 7 bases, V lost 3 bases, and 5 bases had no gene match. The CDR3 totals 15 residues. Germline V lookup: CDR1 MDHEN, CDR2 SYDVKM. The CDR3 region has the DNA TGTGCCAGCAGTTTCCGACAGGGGGCGGGTGAAAAACTGTTTTTT. Protein: CASSFRQGAGEKLFF.

This sequence joins TRBV18 and TRBJ2-5; 8 nucleotides agree with TRBD1. The CDR3 is 15 residues long. Germline V gives CDR1 KGHSH, CDR2 LQKENI. Trimming took 2 bases from V and 5 from J; bases not matched to a gene: 7. CDR3 nucleotide sequence: TGTGCCAGCTCACCAGAGCAGGGGGCAGGGGAGACCCAGTACTTC. Protein sequence: CASSPEQGAGETQYF.